These 5 T cell receptor beta chains originate from one sample sequenced in a study of CD8+CD57+ T cells in acquired aplastic anemia. Whoever was chosen for sequencing had shown CD8+CD57+ cell expansion by flow cytometry. CDR3 and TCR beta VDJ profiling relied on a genomic DNA template. TCRdb re-called the reads through MiXCR, storing one row per CDR3 protein. The table shows 160,000 or so distinct CDR3 sequences, with 40% to 60% occurring only once. Sequencing was carried out using sorted CD4+, CD8+, or CD8+CD57+ T cells (not recorded which) from PBMCs. These receptors all stem from a human donor with aplastic anemia.

In its sample, this clonotype was seen many times. The chain is built from TRBV7-3 and TRBJ2-3; D might be TRBD2 (6 bases). Germline V lookup: CDR1 SGHTA, CDR2 FQGTGA. Trimming took 2 bases from V and 1 from J, leaving 13 bases between them. The CDR3 sequence is 16 residues long. The CDR3 nucleotides are TGTGCCAGCAGCTTACTGGGGGAGGCAGGCACAGATACGCAGTATTTT. Amino acids: CASSLLGEAGTDTQYF.

This chain uses TRBV25-1 with TRBJ2-7; no clear D. CDR3 size: 15 residues. Trimming left V 3 bases short and J 0 bases short, with 12 bases between. The V gene's germline CDR1 is MGHDK and CDR2 SYGVNS. Here the CDR3 reads CASSESGVYSYEQYF. CDR3 bases: TGTGCCAGCAGTGAGTCGGGCGTATACTCCTACGAGCAGTACTTC.

The V and J genes are TRBV24-1 and TRBJ2-3; no firm D call. V dropped 7 bases and J dropped 1 base, with 14 bases sitting between them. CDR1 KGHDR and CDR2 SFDVKD come from the germline V gene. The CDR3 spans 15 residues. CDR3 nucleotide sequence: TGTGCCACCAGCGACCCCTCGCCGGGCACAGATACGCAGTATTTT. Amino acids: CATSDPSPGTDTQYF.

This clonotype appeared many times. V and J are TRBV5-1 and TRBJ2-7; D is possibly TRBD1 (6 bases). CDR1 SGHRS and CDR2 YFSETQ come from the germline V gene. The germline V and J ends were trimmed by 4 bases and 6 bases, with 14 bases remaining between them. The CDR3 is 13 residues long. The CDR3 bases are TGCGCCAGCAGCCGCGGAGGACAGCTCGAGCAGTACTTC. This translates into CASSRGGQLEQYF.

Points on this clonotype: A single base separates this from a much larger clone, so it may be a read error. This rearrangement joins TRBV3-1 to TRBJ2-5; the D gene is possibly TRBD2 (5 bases). This CDR3 spans 15 amino acids. Germline CDR1 reads LGHDT; CDR2 reads YNNKEL (reference sequence). V was shortened by 0 bases and J by 6 bases, with 14 bases between the two germline ends. The DNA for the CDR3 is TGTGCCAGCAGCCAAGAAGGGAGCGGCCCACAGACCCAGTACTTC. It is translated as CASSQEGSGPQTQYF.